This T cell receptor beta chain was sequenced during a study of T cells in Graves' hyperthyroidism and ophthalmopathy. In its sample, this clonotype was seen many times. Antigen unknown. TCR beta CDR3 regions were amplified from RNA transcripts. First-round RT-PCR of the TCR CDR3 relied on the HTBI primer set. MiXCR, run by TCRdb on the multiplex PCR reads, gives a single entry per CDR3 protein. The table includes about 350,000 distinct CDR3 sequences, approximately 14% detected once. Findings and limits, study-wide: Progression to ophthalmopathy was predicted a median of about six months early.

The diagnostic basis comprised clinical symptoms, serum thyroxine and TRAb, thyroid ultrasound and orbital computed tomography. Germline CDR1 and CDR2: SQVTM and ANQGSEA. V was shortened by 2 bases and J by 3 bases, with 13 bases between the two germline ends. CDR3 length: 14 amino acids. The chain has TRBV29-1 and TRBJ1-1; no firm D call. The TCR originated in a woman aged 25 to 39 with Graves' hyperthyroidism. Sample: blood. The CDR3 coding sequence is TGCAGCGTTGAACTCCCCGGCGTCTACACTGAAGCTTTCTTT. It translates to CSVELPGVYTEAFF.